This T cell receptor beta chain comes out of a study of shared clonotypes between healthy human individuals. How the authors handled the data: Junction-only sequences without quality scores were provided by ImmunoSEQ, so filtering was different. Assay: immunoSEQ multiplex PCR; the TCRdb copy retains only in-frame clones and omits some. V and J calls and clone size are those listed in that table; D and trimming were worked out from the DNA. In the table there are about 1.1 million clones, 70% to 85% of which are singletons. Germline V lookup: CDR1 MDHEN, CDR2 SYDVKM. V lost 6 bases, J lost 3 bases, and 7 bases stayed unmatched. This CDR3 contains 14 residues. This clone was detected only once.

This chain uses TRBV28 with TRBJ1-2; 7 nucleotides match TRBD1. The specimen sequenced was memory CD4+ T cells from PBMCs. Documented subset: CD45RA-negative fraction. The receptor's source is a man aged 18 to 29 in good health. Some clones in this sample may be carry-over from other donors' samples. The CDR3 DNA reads TGTGCCAGCAGACCGGCGACAGGGTACTATGGCTACACCTTC. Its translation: CASRPATGYYGYTF.